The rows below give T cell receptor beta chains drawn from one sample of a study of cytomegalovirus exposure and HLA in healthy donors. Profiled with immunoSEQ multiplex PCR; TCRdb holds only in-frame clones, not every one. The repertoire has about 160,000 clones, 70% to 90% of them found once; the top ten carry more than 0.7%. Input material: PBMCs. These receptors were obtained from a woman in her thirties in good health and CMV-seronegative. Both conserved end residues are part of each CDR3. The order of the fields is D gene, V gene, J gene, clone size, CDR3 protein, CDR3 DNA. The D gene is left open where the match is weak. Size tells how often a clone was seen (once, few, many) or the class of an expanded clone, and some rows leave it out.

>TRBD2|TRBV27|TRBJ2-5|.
CASSLRSGRETQYF
TGTGCCAGCAGTTTAAGGAGCGGGAGGGAGACCCAGTACTTC
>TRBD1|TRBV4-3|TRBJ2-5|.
CASSHYRGQTQYF
TGCGCCAGCAGCCACTACAGGGGACAGACCCAGTACTTC
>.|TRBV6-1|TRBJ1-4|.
CASRPTGSQAKLFF
TGTGCCAGCAGACCCACAGGGAGCCAGGCAAAACTGTTTTTT
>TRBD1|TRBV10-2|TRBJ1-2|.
CASSEDRGLNYGYTF
TGCGCCAGCAGTGAAGACAGGGGGCTTAACTATGGCTACACCTTC
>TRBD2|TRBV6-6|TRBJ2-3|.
CASSSGLAGGADTQYF
TGTGCCAGCAGTTCCGGACTAGCGGGGGGGGCAGATACGCAGTATTTT
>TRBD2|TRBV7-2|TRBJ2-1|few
CASSLGGTSWDNEQFF
TGTGCCAGCAGCTTAGGGGGGACTAGTTGGGACAATGAGCAGTTCTTC
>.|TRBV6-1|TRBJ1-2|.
CASSVTGTGGSYGYTF
TGTGCCAGCAGTGTTACCGGGACCGGGGGGTCTTATGGCTACACCTTC
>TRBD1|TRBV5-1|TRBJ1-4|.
CASSTGEEKLFF
TGCGCCAGCAGTACAGGGGAGGAAAAACTGTTTTTT
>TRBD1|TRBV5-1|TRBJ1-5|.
CASSHGQGPNQPQHF
TGCGCCAGCAGCCATGGACAGGGACCTAATCAGCCCCAGCATTTT
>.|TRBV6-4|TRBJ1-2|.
CASSEGVNYGYTF
TGTGCCAGCAGTGAAGGGGTCAACTATGGCTACACCTTC
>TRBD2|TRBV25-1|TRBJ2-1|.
CASSEYKAGDHNEQFF
TGTGCCAGCAGTGAATACAAAGCGGGAGACCACAATGAGCAGTTCTTC
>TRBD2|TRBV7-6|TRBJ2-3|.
CASSLAASGGRDTQYF
TGTGCCAGCAGCTTAGCGGCTAGCGGGGGGCGGGATACGCAGTATTTT
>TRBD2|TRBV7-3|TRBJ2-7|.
CASSPGLAGYEQYF
TGTGCCAGCAGCCCCGGACTAGCGGGCTACGAGCAGTACTTC
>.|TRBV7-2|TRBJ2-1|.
CASSPAVATNEQFF
TGTGCCAGCAGCCCAGCCGTGGCGACTAATGAGCAGTTCTTC